The rows below give T cell receptor beta chains drawn from one sample of a study of response to subunit inactivated influenza vaccine. TCRdb re-called the RT-PCR reads through MiXCR, storing one row per CDR3 protein. This table has 650,000 to 700,000 distinct CDR3 sequences, about a sixth appearing once. Sequencing used PBMCs from blood, obtained less than 13 days after vaccination. Receptors originate from a man in his forties or fifties who received an inactivated influenza vaccine. The CDR3 runs from the conserved cysteine through the conserved F or W. Fields, in order: clone size, D gene, V gene, J gene, CDR3 DNA, CDR3 protein. A D gene is named only where the DNA matches it firmly. Where a row states a size, it is once, few, many or the class of an expanded clone; other rows omit it.

abundance: few
d_gene: NA
v_gene: TRBV12-3/TRBV12-4
j_gene: TRBJ2-7
CDR3nt: TGTGCCAGCAGTTTCAATGAGAAGCAGGGCGAGCAGTACTTC
CDR3aa: CASSFNEKQGEQYF

abundance: NA
d_gene: NA
v_gene: TRBV20-1
j_gene: TRBJ1-2
CDR3nt: TGCAGTGCCAAAGAACAGAGCTATGGCTACACCTTC
CDR3aa: CSAKEQSYGYTF

abundance: many
d_gene: NA
v_gene: TRBV7-2
j_gene: TRBJ2-7
CDR3nt: TGTGCCAGCAGCCCTGCCCGGGACCGACATACGAGCATGGACTTC
CDR3aa: CASSPARDRHTSMDF

abundance: few
d_gene: TRBD1
v_gene: TRBV5-6
j_gene: TRBJ2-1
CDR3nt: TGTGCCAGCAGCTCTCAACTAAGGACAGGGGGCTATGAGCAGTTCTTC
CDR3aa: CASSSQLRTGGYEQFF

abundance: few
d_gene: NA
v_gene: TRBV7-9
j_gene: TRBJ1-6
CDR3nt: TGTGCCAGCAGAAGCGAAGATTCACCCCTCCACTTT
CDR3aa: CASRSEDSPLHF

abundance: NA
d_gene: NA
v_gene: TRBV11-2
j_gene: TRBJ2-6
CDR3nt: TGTGCCAGCAGCTTAGCCCTCGACTCTGGGGCCAACGTCCTGACTTTC
CDR3aa: CASSLALDSGANVLTF

abundance: few
d_gene: TRBD1
v_gene: TRBV7-2
j_gene: TRBJ1-2
CDR3nt: TGTGCCAGCAGCTCGGGACAGGGCGTTGGCTACACCTTC
CDR3aa: CASSSGQGVGYTF

abundance: NA
d_gene: NA
v_gene: TRBV7-2
j_gene: TRBJ2-3
CDR3nt: TGTGCCAGCAGCTTAGCCGCTAGCGCAGATACGCAGTATTTT
CDR3aa: CASSLAASADTQYF

abundance: NA
d_gene: NA
v_gene: TRBV3-1
j_gene: TRBJ2-1
CDR3nt: TGTGCCAGCAGCAGGAACAATCGGGGTGAGCAGTTCTTC
CDR3aa: CASSRNNRGEQFF

abundance: many
d_gene: NA
v_gene: TRBV29-1
j_gene: TRBJ1-1
CDR3nt: TGCAGCGTTGAAGCTGGCCTGAACACTGAAGCTTTCTTT
CDR3aa: CSVEAGLNTEAFF

abundance: NA
d_gene: NA
v_gene: TRBV12-3/TRBV12-4
j_gene: TRBJ2-1
CDR3nt: TGTGCCAGCAGCTTGGGGGCGGGGCACTACAATGAGCAGTTCTTC
CDR3aa: CASSLGAGHYNEQFF

abundance: few
d_gene: TRBD1
v_gene: TRBV24-1
j_gene: TRBJ2-7
CDR3nt: TGTGCCACCAGTGATTCGGGGGACAGGGGCCACGAGCAGTACTTC
CDR3aa: CATSDSGDRGHEQYF

abundance: NA
d_gene: NA
v_gene: TRBV20-1
j_gene: TRBJ1-3
CDR3nt: TGCAGTGCTAGTGTGTTCGGGGAGTGGAACACCATATATTTT
CDR3aa: CSASVFGEWNTIYF

abundance: few
d_gene: NA
v_gene: TRBV15
j_gene: TRBJ1-5
CDR3nt: TGTGCCACCAGCAGAAATGACAGAGATCAGCCCCAGCATTTT
CDR3aa: CATSRNDRDQPQHF

abundance: NA
d_gene: NA
v_gene: TRBV7-2
j_gene: TRBJ2-2
CDR3nt: TGTGCCAGCAGCCCCCCGGGTAGGGCCGGGGAGCTGTTTTTT
CDR3aa: CASSPPGRAGELFF

abundance: NA
d_gene: NA
v_gene: TRBV5-1
j_gene: TRBJ2-1
CDR3nt: TGCGCCAGCAGCTTTGGGGGGTGGGATGAGCAGTTCTTC
CDR3aa: CASSFGGWDEQFF

abundance: many
d_gene: TRBD1
v_gene: TRBV12-3/TRBV12-4
j_gene: TRBJ2-7
CDR3nt: TGTGCCAGCAGCCTCTCCCCGACAGGGGGCTGGTACGAGCAGTACTTC
CDR3aa: CASSLSPTGGWYEQYF

abundance: few
d_gene: NA
v_gene: TRBV3-1
j_gene: TRBJ2-5
CDR3nt: TGTGCCAGCAGCCAAGAATTAGGTGCCGGAGGCACCCAGTACTTC
CDR3aa: CASSQELGAGGTQYF

abundance: NA
d_gene: NA
v_gene: TRBV6-5
j_gene: TRBJ2-5
CDR3nt: TGTGCCAGCAGTTACTCAAGGCCCACAAGGGGGAAGACCCAGTACTTC
CDR3aa: CASSYSRPTRGKTQYF

abundance: few
d_gene: NA
v_gene: TRBV7-9
j_gene: TRBJ2-2
CDR3nt: TGTGCCAGCAGCGACCGACAGGCCACGAACACCGGGGAGCTGTTTTTT
CDR3aa: CASSDRQATNTGELFF

abundance: many
d_gene: NA
v_gene: TRBV4-1
j_gene: TRBJ1-5
CDR3nt: TGCGCCAGCAGCCAACACACTCCTTTGGGGCAGCCCCAGCATTTT
CDR3aa: CASSQHTPLGQPQHF

abundance: many
d_gene: NA
v_gene: TRBV28
j_gene: TRBJ2-7
CDR3nt: TGTGCCAGCAGACCCCCCGTCGGCCCTGGGACCTACGAGCAGTACTTC
CDR3aa: CASRPPVGPGTYEQYF

abundance: NA
d_gene: TRBD2
v_gene: TRBV18
j_gene: TRBJ2-7
CDR3nt: TGTGCCAGCTCACCTGGACTAGCCTCCAACGAGCAGTACTTC
CDR3aa: CASSPGLASNEQYF

abundance: NA
d_gene: NA
v_gene: TRBV10-3
j_gene: TRBJ1-1
CDR3nt: TGTTCCATCAGTGAACGAGTTTTCGCTGAAGCTTTCTTT
CDR3aa: CSISERVFAEAFF

abundance: NA
d_gene: TRBD2
v_gene: TRBV30
j_gene: TRBJ2-1
CDR3nt: TGTGCCTGGAGTGTAAGGCTCTGGGCTAGCGGGAGGAACAATGAGCAGTTCTTC
CDR3aa: CAWSVRLWASGRNNEQFF

abundance: NA
d_gene: NA
v_gene: TRBV5-1
j_gene: TRBJ2-5
CDR3nt: TGCGCCAGCAGCTGGGACCCGCGCGCTTCCCAAGAGACCCAGTACTTC
CDR3aa: CASSWDPRASQETQYF

abundance: few
d_gene: TRBD1
v_gene: TRBV18
j_gene: TRBJ2-1
CDR3nt: TGTGCCAGCTCAGCCGGACAGGGAGGTGAGCAGTTCTTC
CDR3aa: CASSAGQGGEQFF

abundance: few
d_gene: TRBD2
v_gene: TRBV4-2
j_gene: TRBJ2-1
CDR3nt: TGTGCCAGCAGCCAGGGACTAGCGTCCGATGAGCAGTTCTTC
CDR3aa: CASSQGLASDEQFF

abundance: NA
d_gene: NA
v_gene: TRBV4-1
j_gene: TRBJ2-4
CDR3nt: TGCGCCAGCAGCCAACTTCCGGGGCCTGGGAAGAGAAACATTCAGTACTTC
CDR3aa: CASSQLPGPGKRNIQYF

abundance: many
d_gene: TRBD2
v_gene: TRBV11-2
j_gene: TRBJ2-5
CDR3nt: TGTGCCAGCAGCCTGGGGGGGAGGGAAGAGACCCAGTACTTC
CDR3aa: CASSLGGREETQYF

abundance: NA
d_gene: TRBD1
v_gene: TRBV5-1
j_gene: TRBJ2-2
CDR3nt: TGCGCCAGCAGCCCCCTAAGGACAGGGAACACCGGGGAGCTGTTTTTT
CDR3aa: CASSPLRTGNTGELFF

abundance: many
d_gene: TRBD2
v_gene: TRBV28
j_gene: TRBJ2-1
CDR3nt: TGTGCCAGCAGTTTTAGCGGGGGGGCCAATGAGCAGTTCTTC
CDR3aa: CASSFSGGANEQFF

abundance: NA
d_gene: NA
v_gene: TRBV20-1
j_gene: TRBJ2-1
CDR3nt: TGCAGTGCTAGTTGGACGGGAGCGAGGAATGAGCAGTTCTTC
CDR3aa: CSASWTGARNEQFF

abundance: few
d_gene: TRBD2
v_gene: TRBV29-1
j_gene: TRBJ2-3
CDR3nt: TGCAGCGTTGCAGAAGCGGGAGGTAGGAACACGCAGTATTTT
CDR3aa: CSVAEAGGRNTQYF

abundance: few
d_gene: TRBD1
v_gene: TRBV20-1
j_gene: TRBJ2-3
CDR3nt: TGCAGTGCTAGGGATGACAGGGGCCCTTCAGATACGCAGTATTTT
CDR3aa: CSARDDRGPSDTQYF

abundance: few
d_gene: NA
v_gene: TRBV7-6
j_gene: TRBJ1-1
CDR3nt: TGTGCCACCGCCGGCGGCTTGAACACTGAAGCTTTCTTT
CDR3aa: CATAGGLNTEAFF

abundance: NA
d_gene: NA
v_gene: TRBV12-3/TRBV12-4
j_gene: TRBJ2-3
CDR3nt: TGTGCCAGCAGTTTAGAGGCAGGGCAAGATACGCAGTATTTT
CDR3aa: CASSLEAGQDTQYF

abundance: few
d_gene: NA
v_gene: TRBV20-1
j_gene: TRBJ2-2
CDR3nt: TGCAGTGCCGCCGTTACGAACACCGGGGAGCTGTTTTTT
CDR3aa: CSAAVTNTGELFF

abundance: few
d_gene: NA
v_gene: TRBV5-5
j_gene: TRBJ2-3
CDR3nt: TGTGCCAGCAGCCCCTCAGGCTTTCGGGCAGATACGCAGTATTTT
CDR3aa: CASSPSGFRADTQYF

abundance: many
d_gene: TRBD1
v_gene: TRBV7-8
j_gene: TRBJ1-5
CDR3nt: TGTGCCAGCAGCTCGTCGGACAGGGGGAATCAGCCCCAGCATTTT
CDR3aa: CASSSSDRGNQPQHF

abundance: NA
d_gene: NA
v_gene: TRBV27
j_gene: TRBJ2-5
CDR3nt: TGTGCCAGCAGTCAGAATCCGGGACGGGGAGGTGAGACCCAGTACTTC
CDR3aa: CASSQNPGRGGETQYF

abundance: few
d_gene: TRBD1
v_gene: TRBV5-1
j_gene: TRBJ2-4
CDR3nt: TGCGCCAGCAGCAGGGACAGGAAAAACATTCAGTACTTC
CDR3aa: CASSRDRKNIQYF

abundance: NA
d_gene: TRBD2
v_gene: TRBV20-1
j_gene: TRBJ2-7
CDR3nt: TGCAGTGCGAGCGGGGGGGCCTCCTACGAGCAGTACTTC
CDR3aa: CSASGGASYEQYF

abundance: NA
d_gene: TRBD1
v_gene: TRBV6-2/TRBV6-3
j_gene: TRBJ2-5
CDR3nt: TGTGCCAGCAGCACACCGGGACAGGGGGATCCGCAAGAGACCCAGTACTTC
CDR3aa: CASSTPGQGDPQETQYF

abundance: few
d_gene: NA
v_gene: TRBV11-2
j_gene: TRBJ1-2
CDR3nt: TGTGCCAGCAGCTCCATCCTCTATGGCTACACCTTC
CDR3aa: CASSSILYGYTF

abundance: NA
d_gene: NA
v_gene: TRBV5-1
j_gene: TRBJ1-1
CDR3nt: TGCGCCAGCAGCTTACGGCAGGGGTCCCTCATGAACACTGAAGCTTTCTTT
CDR3aa: CASSLRQGSLMNTEAFF

abundance: NA
d_gene: NA
v_gene: TRBV29-1
j_gene: TRBJ2-3
CDR3nt: TGCAGCGTTGAAGATAACTGGGGGGATACGCAGTATTTT
CDR3aa: CSVEDNWGDTQYF